This T cell receptor (beta chain) was found in a study of shared T cell receptors in the human thymus. The protocol was immunoSEQ multiplex PCR, while the TCRdb copy is restricted to in-frame clones and leaves out a portion. This sample has roughly 500,000 clones, with 75% to 85% found just once. This clone is a singleton in its sample. Germline lookup yields CDR1 MNHEY and CDR2 SMNVEV (reference sequence). V shed 7 bases and J 7 bases; nucleotides not matched to a gene: 12. This CDR3 region has 14 residues. The same specimen was also included in a second study, on human thymus T cells. That report adds: It was from resections taken during corrective heart surgery that the thymus tissue came. In thymic and blood repertoires alike, V and J usage looked biased. Related research described strongly overlapping thymic repertoires in unrelated people.

The sequenced sample was thymocytes. The receptor was derived from a boy in the first two years of life with a congenital heart defect. The chain employs TRBV27 and TRBJ1-2, with 7 bases matching TRBD1. The CDR3 nucleotides read TGTGCCAGCACCCCTACAGGGGAGATGGCTGGCTACACCTTC. Protein sequence: CASTPTGEMAGYTF.